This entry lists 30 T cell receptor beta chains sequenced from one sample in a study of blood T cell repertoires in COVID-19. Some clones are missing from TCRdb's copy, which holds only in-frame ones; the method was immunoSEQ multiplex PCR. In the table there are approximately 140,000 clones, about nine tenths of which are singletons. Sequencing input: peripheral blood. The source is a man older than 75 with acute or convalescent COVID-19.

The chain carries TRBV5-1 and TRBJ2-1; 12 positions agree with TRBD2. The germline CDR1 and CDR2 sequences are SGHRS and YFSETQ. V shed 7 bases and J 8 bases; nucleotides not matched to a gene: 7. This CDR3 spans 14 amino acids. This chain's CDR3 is CASGATSGGYEQFF. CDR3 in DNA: TGCGCCAGCGGAGCCACTAGCGGGGGGTATGAGCAGTTCTTC. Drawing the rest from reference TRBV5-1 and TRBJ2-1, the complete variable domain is KAGVTQTPRYLIKTRGQQVTLSCSPISGHRSVSWYQQTPGQGLQFLFEYFSETQRNKGNFPGRFSGRQFSNSRSEMNVSTLELGDSALYLCASGATSGGYEQFFGPGTRLTVL.

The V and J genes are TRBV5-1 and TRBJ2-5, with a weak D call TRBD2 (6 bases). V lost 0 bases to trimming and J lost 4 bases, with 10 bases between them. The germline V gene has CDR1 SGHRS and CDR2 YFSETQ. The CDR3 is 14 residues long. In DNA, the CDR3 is TGCGCCAGCAGCTTGGCTAGGGGAGGAGAGACCCAGTACTTC. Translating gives CASSLARGGETQYF.

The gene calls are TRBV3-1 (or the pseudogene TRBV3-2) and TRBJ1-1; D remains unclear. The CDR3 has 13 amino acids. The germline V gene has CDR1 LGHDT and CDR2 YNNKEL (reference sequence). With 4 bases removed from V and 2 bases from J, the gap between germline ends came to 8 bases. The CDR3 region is CASSPLTNTEAFF. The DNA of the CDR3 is TGTGCCAGCAGCCCCCTGACTAACACTGAAGCTTTCTTT.

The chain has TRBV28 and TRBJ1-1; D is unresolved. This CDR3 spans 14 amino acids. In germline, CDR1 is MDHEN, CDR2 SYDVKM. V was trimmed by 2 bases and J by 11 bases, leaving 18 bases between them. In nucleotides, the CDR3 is TGTGCCAGCAGTTTACCTCGCGACACCCGTTATGCTTTCTTT. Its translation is CASSLPRDTRYAFF. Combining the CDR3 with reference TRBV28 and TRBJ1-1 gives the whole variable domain DVKVTQSSRYLVKRTGEKVFLECVQDMDHENMFWYRQDPGLGLRLIYFSYDVKMKEKGDIPEGYSVSREKKERFSLILESASTNQTSMYLCASSLPRDTRYAFFGQGTRLTVV.

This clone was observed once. Written as DNA, the CDR3 is TGTGCCAGCAGACAGACAGGGGGCTATGGCTACACCTTC. Translated, it gives CASRQTGGYGYTF. The gene calls are TRBV27 and TRBJ1-2; 9 bases line up with TRBD1. The CDR3 is 13 residues long. Germline V lookup: CDR1 MNHEY, CDR2 SMNVEV (reference sequence). V shed 6 bases, J shed 4 bases, and the junction held 3 bases outside the gene matches.

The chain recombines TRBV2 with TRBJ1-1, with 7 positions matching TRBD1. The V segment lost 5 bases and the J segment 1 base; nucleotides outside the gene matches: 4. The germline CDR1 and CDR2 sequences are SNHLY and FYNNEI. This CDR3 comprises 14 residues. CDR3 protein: CASSTRTGNTEAFF. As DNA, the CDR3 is TGTGCCAGCAGTACGAGGACAGGGAACACTGAAGCTTTCTTT. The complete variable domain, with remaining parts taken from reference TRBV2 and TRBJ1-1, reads EPEVTQTPSHQVTQMGQEVILRCVPISNHLYFYWYRQILGQKVEFLVSFYNNEISEKSEIFDDQFSVERPDGSNFTLKIRSTKLEDSAMYFCASSTRTGNTEAFFGQGTRLTVV.

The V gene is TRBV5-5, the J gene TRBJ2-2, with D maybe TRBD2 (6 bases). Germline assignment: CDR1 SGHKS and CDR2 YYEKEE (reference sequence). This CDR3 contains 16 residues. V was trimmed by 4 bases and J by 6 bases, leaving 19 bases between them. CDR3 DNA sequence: TGTGCCAGCAGCACAGGCGGGGACTTGAGGTCCGGGGAGCTGTTTTTT. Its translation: CASSTGGDLRSGELFF. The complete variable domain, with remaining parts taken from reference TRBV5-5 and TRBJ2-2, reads DAGVTQSPTHLIKTRGQQVTLRCSPISGHKSVSWYQQVLGQGPQFIFQYYEKEERGRGNFPDRFSARQFPNYSSELNVNALLLGDSALYLCASSTGGDLRSGELFFGEGSRLTVL.

This CDR3 is CASSLDHGFPSGNTIYF. In nucleotides, the CDR3 is TGTGCCAGCAGCTTAGATCACGGGTTTCCCTCTGGAAACACCATATATTTT. This rearrangement joins TRBV11-2 to TRBJ1-3; D gene unclear. Germline V lookup: CDR1 SGHAT, CDR2 FQNNGV. CDR3 size: 17 residues. Trimming took off 0 bases at V and 0 bases at J, with 12 bases between the two ends.

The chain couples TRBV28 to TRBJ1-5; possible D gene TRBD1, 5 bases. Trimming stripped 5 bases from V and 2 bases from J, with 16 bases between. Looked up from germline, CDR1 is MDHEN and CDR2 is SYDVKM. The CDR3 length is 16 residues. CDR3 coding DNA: TGTGCCAGCAGTCTCCAGGGTACGTATGGCAATCAGCCCCAGCATTTT. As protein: CASSLQGTYGNQPQHF.

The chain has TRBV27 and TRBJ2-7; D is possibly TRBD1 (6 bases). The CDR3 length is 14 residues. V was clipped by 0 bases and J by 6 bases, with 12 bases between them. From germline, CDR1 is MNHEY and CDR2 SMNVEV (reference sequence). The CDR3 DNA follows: TGTGCCAGCAGTTTATCGAACCACAGGGCCGAGCAGTACTTC. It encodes CASSLSNHRAEQYF.

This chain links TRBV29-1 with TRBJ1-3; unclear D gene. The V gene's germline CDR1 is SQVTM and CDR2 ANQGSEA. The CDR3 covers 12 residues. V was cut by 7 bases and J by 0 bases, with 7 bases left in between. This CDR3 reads CSAENSGNTIYF. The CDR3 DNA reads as TGCAGCGCCGAGAACTCTGGAAACACCATATATTTT.

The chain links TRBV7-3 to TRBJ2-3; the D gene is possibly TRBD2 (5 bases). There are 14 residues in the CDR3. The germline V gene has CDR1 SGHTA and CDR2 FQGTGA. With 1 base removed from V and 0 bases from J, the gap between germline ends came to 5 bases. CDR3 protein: CASSLSGSTDTQYF. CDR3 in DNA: TGTGCCAGCAGCTTAAGCGGGAGCACAGATACGCAGTATTTT.

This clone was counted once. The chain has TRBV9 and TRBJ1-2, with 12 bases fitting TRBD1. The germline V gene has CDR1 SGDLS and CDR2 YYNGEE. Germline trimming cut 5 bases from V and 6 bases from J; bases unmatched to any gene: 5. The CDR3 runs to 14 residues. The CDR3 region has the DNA TGTGCCAGCAGTCCGGGACAGGGGGCCCATGGCTACACCTTC. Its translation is CASSPGQGAHGYTF. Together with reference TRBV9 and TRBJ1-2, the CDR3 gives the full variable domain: DSGVTQTPKHLITATGQRVTLRCSPRSGDLSVYWYQQSLDQGLQFLIQYYNGEERAKGNILERFSAQQFPDLHSELNLSSLELGDSALYFCASSPGQGAHGYTFGSGTRLTVV.

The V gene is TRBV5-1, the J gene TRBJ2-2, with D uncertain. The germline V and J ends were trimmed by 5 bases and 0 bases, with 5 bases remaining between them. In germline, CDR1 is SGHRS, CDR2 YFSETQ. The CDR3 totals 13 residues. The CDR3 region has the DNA TGCGCCAGCAGACAAACGAACACCGGGGAGCTGTTTTTT. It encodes CASRQTNTGELFF.

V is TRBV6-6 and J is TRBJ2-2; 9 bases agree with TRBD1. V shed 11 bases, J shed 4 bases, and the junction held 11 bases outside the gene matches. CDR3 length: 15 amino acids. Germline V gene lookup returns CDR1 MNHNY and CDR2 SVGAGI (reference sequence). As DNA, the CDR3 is TGTGCCGCCCAGGGACAGGGTCGTCTCACCGGGGAGCTGTTTTTT. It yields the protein CAAQGQGRLTGELFF.

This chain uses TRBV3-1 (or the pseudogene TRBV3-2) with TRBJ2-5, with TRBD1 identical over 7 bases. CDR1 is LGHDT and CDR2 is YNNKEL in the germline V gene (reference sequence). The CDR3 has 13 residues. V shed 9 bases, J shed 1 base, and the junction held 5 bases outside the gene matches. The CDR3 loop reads CARYRGPQETQYF. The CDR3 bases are TGTGCCAGGTACAGGGGCCCCCAAGAGACCCAGTACTTC.

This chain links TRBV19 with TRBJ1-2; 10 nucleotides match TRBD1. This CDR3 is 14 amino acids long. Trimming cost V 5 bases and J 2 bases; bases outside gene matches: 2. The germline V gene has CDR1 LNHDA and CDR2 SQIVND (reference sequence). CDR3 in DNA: TGTGCCAGTAGTGCGGACAGGGGGAACTATGGCTACACCTTC. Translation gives CASSADRGNYGYTF.

Here the CDR3 DNA reads TGTGCCAGCTCACCATGGGGGGGGTACAATGAGCAGTTCTTC. Translating gives CASSPWGGYNEQFF. This sequence joins TRBV18 and TRBJ2-1; TRBD2 matches 7 bases. V lost 2 bases, J lost 4 bases, and 2 bases stayed unmatched. Germline V CDR1 and CDR2: KGHSH, LQKENI. The CDR3 has 14 amino acids. Complete variable domain (other parts from reference TRBV18 and TRBJ2-1): NAGVMQNPRHLVRRRGQEARLRCSPMKGHSHVYWYRQLPEEGLKFMVYLQKENIIDESGMPKERFSAEFPKEGPSILRIQQVVRGDSAAYFCASSPWGGYNEQFFGPGTRLTVL.

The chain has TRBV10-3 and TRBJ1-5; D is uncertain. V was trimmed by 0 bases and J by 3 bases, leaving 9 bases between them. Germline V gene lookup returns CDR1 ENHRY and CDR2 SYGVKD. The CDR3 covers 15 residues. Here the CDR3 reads CAISESRTNNQPQHF. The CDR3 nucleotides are TGTGCCATCAGTGAGTCGAGGACTAACAATCAGCCCCAGCATTTT.

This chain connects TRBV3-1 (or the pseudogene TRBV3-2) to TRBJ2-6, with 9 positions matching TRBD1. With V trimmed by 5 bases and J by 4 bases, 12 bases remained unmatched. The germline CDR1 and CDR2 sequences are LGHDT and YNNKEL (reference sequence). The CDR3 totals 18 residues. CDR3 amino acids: CASSSGTGLFSGANVLTF. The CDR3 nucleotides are TGTGCCAGCAGCTCCGGGACAGGGCTGTTTTCAGGGGCCAACGTCCTGACTTTC.

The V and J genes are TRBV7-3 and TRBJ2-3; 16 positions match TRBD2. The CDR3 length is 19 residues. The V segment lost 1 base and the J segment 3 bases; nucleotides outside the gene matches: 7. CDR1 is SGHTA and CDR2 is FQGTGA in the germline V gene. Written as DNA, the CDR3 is TGTGCCAGCAGCTTAATGGGACTAGCGGGAGGGCGAAGAACAGATACGCAGTATTTT. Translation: CASSLMGLAGGRRTDTQYF.

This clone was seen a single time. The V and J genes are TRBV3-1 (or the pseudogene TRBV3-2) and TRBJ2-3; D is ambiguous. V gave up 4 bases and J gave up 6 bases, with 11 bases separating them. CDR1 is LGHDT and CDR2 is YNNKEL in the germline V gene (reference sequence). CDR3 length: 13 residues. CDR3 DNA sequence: TGTGCCAGCAGCCCTAACCACTACGATACGCAGTATTTT. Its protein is CASSPNHYDTQYF.

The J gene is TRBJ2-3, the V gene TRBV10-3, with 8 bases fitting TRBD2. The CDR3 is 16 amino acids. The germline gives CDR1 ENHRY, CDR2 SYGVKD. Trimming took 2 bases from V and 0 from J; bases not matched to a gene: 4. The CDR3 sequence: CAISEGLAGSTDTQYF. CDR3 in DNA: TGTGCCATCAGTGAGGGGTTAGCGGGGAGCACAGATACGCAGTATTTT.

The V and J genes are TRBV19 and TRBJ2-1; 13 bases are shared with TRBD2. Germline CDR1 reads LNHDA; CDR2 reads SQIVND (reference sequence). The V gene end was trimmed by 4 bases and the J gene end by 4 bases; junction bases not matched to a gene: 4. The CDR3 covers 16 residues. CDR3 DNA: TGTGCCAGTAGTAGAAGGACTAGCGGGAGTTACAATGAGCAGTTCTTC. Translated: CASSRRTSGSYNEQFF.

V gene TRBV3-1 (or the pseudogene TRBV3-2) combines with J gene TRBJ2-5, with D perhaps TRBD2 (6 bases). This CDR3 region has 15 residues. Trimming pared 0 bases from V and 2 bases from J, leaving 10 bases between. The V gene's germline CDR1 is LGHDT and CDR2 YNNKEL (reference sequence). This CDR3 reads CASSQDGGGQETQYF. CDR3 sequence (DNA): TGTGCCAGCAGCCAAGACGGGGGTGGTCAAGAGACCCAGTACTTC.

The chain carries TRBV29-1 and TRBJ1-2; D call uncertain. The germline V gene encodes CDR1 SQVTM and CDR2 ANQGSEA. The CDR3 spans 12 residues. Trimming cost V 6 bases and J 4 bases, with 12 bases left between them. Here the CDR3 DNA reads TGCAGCGTGAGAGGAGGGAGCTATGGCTACACCTTC. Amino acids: CSVRGGSYGYTF. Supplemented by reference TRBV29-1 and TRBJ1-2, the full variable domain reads SAVISQKPSRDICQRGTSLTIQCQVDSQVTMMFWYRQQPGQSLTLIATANQGSEATYESGFVIDKFPISRPNLTFSTLTVSNMSPEDSSIYLCSVRGGSYGYTFGSGTRLTVV.

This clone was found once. The chain's CDR3 is CASSQEAALGAFF. CDR3 in DNA: TGTGCCAGCAGCCAAGAGGCGGCGTTGGGAGCTTTCTTT. The gene calls are TRBV3-1 (or the pseudogene TRBV3-2) and TRBJ1-1; unclear D gene. The CDR3 consists of 13 residues. V shed 0 bases and J shed 10 bases, with 12 bases lying between them. Germline loops: CDR1 LGHDT, CDR2 YNNKEL (reference sequence).

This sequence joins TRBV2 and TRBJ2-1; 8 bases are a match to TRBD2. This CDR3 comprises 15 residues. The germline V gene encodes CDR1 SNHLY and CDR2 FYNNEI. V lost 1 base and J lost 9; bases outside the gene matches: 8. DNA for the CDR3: TGTGCCAGCAGTGAAGACCCCGGGGGGGCCTCTGAGCAGTTCTTC. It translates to CASSEDPGGASEQFF.

CDR3 nucleotide sequence: TGTGCCAGCAGCGTCGGGCTAGAGGGCACCGGGGAGCTGTTTTTT. It codes for CASSVGLEGTGELFF. The V and J genes are TRBV9 and TRBJ2-2; maybe TRBD2 (5 bases). CDR1 and CDR2 (germline): SGDLS, YYNGEE. The CDR3 is made up of 15 amino acids. The V end was cut by 2 bases, the J end by 4 bases, with 12 bases between.

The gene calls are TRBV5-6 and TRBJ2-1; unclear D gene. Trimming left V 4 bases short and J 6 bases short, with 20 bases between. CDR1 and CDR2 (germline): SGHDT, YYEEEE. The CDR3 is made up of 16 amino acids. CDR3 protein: CASSLRRGFFGNEQFF. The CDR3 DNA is TGTGCCAGCAGCCTTCGGAGAGGCTTTTTTGGCAATGAGCAGTTCTTC.